The clone carrying this TCR beta chain has just one count. The sample comes from a study of CD8 T cells in Susac syndrome. Random hexamers were used to reverse transcribe an amount of roughly 0.5 to 1 ug RNA. TCRdb reanalysed the immunoSEQ multiplex PCR reads using MiXCR and keeps one entry per CDR3 protein. The sample yields 75,000 to 95,000 distinct CDR3 sequences, roughly 96% seen once. Deletions cut 5 bases from V and 8 bases from J, with 25 bases between. The CDR3 has 17 amino acids. Germline lookup yields CDR1 SGHAT and CDR2 FQDESV (reference sequence). The chain combines TRBV11-1 with TRBJ2-1; D may match TRBD1 or TRBD2 (6 bases each). Sequenced: CD8+ T cells from PBMCs. This TCR derives from a human donor with Susac syndrome. CDR3 DNA sequence: TGTGCCAGCAGCCCCGGGATTGTGGGGGGCAACGGGGATGAGCAGTTCTTC. This translates into CASSPGIVGGNGDEQFF.